This record looks at one TCR beta chain sequence and its context. Its antigen is unknown. The sample is drawn from a study of vaccination and CD4 T cells after COVID-19. Broader study findings: Relatively few convalescent patients and no early post-infection timepoints were analyzed.

Germline assignment: CDR1 SGHVS and CDR2 FNYEAQ. V was clipped by 1 base and J by 4 bases; unmatched bases: 9. CDR3 length: 17 amino acids. Cultured CD4+ T cell DNA was sequenced using the Oncomine TCR Beta short-read assay. MiXCR, applied by TCRdb to the PCR reads, yields one record per CDR3 protein. The sample includes about 4,000 distinct CDR3 sequences, less than 75% seen only once; the top ten take 37%. Stated treatment: roughly nine-day PBMC culture with coronavirus spike peptide pools or control peptides (ViraFEST assay). An unexposed donor provided the CD4+ T cells, which were collected before the COVID-19 pandemic (2011-2018). Medium was half-exchanged with fresh IL-2 medium on days 3 and 7. Investigators isolated CD4+ T cells by negative selection after about 10 days of culture. Subject to cell availability, CD4+ T cells from unexposed donors were probed with SARS-CoV-2 S/N and four cold-coronavirus spikes.

The clonotype comes from a human donor in good health. The chain recombines TRBV7-6 with TRBJ2-2; TRBD2 agrees at 7 bases. Sequencing was done on a sample of CD4+ T cells from blood, cultured in vitro. CDR3 loop: CASSLEAASGSTGELFF. CDR3 bases: TGTGCCAGCAGCTTAGAGGCGGCTAGCGGAAGCACCGGGGAGCTGTTTTTT.